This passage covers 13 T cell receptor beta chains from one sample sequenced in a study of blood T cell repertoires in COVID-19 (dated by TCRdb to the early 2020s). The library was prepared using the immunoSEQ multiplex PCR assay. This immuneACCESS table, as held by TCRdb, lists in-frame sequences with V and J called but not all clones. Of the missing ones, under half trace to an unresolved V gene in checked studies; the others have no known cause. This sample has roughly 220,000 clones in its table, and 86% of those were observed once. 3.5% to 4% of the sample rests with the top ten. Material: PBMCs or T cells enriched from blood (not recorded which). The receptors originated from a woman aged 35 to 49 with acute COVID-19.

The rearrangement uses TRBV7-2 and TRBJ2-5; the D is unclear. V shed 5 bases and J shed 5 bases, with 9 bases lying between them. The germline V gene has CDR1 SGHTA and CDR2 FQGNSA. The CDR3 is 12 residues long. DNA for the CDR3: TGTGCCAGCAGCCCTAGTGGGGAGACCCAGTACTTC. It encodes CASSPSGETQYF. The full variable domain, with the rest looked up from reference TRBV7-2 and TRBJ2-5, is GAGVSQSPSNKVTEKGKDVELRCDPISGHTALYWYRQSLGQGLEFLIYFQGNSAPDKSGLPSDRFSAERTGGSVSTLTIQRTQQEDSAVYLCASSPSGETQYFGPGTRLLVL.

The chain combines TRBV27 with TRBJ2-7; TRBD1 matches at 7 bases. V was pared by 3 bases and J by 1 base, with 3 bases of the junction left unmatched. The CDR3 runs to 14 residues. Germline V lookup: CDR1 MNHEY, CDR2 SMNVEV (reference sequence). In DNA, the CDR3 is TGTGCCAGCAGTTTCCAGGACAGGTCCTACGAGCAGTACTTC. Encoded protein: CASSFQDRSYEQYF.

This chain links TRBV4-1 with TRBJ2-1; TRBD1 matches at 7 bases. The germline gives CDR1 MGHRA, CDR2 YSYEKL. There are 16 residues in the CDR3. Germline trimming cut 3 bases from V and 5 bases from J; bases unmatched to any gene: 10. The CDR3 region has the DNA TGCGCCAGCAGCCATCCCCGACAGGGAAGTAACAATGAGCAGTTCTTC. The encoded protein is CASSHPRQGSNNEQFF.

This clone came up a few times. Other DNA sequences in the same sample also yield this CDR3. This CDR3 is CASSFGQGVSYEQYF. In DNA, the CDR3 is TGCGCCAGCAGCTTTGGACAGGGAGTTTCCTACGAGCAGTACTTC. The rearrangement links TRBV5-1 to TRBJ2-7; 8 bases are shared with TRBD1. CDR1 SGHRS and CDR2 YFSETQ come from the germline V gene. The CDR3 runs to 15 residues. J lost 1 base, V lost 2 bases, and 5 bases had no gene match. Complete variable domain (other parts from reference TRBV5-1 and TRBJ2-7): KAGVTQTPRYLIKTRGQQVTLSCSPISGHRSVSWYQQTPGQGLQFLFEYFSETQRNKGNFPGRFSGRQFSNSRSEMNVSTLELGDSALYLCASSFGQGVSYEQYFGPGTRLTVT.

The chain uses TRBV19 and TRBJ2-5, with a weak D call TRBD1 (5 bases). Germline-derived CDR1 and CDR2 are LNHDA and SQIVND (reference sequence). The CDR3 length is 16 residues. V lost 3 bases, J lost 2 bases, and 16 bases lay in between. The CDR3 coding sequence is TGTGCCAGTAGTATGCCCAGGGTAGGGCCTCAAGAGACCCAGTACTTC. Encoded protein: CASSMPRVGPQETQYF.

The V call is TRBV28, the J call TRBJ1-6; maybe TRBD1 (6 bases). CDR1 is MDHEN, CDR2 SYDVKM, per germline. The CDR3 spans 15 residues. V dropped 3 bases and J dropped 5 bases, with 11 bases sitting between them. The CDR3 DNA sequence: TGTGCCAGCAGTTTCAGGGGAGCGAATAATTCACCCCTCCACTTT. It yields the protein CASSFRGANNSPLHF.

This CDR3 reads CASSLPGLQVDTIYF. Written as DNA, the CDR3 is TGTGCCAGCAGCCTACCGGGACTTCAGGTTGACACCATATATTTT. The chain combines TRBV28 with TRBJ1-3; possibly TRBD1 for D (5 bases). Germline lookup yields CDR1 MDHEN and CDR2 SYDVKM. V lost 6 bases and J lost 8, with 20 bases in between. This CDR3 is built from 15 residues. The variable domain in full, with the rest retrieved from reference TRBV28 and TRBJ1-3, is DVKVTQSSRYLVKRTGEKVFLECVQDMDHENMFWYRQDPGLGLRLIYFSYDVKMKEKGDIPEGYSVSREKKERFSLILESASTNQTSMYLCASSLPGLQVDTIYFGEGSWLTVV.

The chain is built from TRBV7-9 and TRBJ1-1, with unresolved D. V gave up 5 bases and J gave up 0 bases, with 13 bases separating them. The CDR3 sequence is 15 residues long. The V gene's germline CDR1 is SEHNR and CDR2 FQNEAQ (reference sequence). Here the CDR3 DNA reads TGTGCCAGCAGCCCCTCAGGCAATCTGAACACTGAAGCTTTCTTT. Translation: CASSPSGNLNTEAFF.

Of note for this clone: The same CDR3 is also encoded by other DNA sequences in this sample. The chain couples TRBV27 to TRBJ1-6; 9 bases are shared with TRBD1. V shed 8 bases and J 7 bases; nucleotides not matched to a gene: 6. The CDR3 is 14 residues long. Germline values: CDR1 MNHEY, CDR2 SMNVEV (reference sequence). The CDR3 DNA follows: TGTGCCAGCTCCCCGGGACAGGGAAATTCACCCCTCCACTTT. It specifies CASSPGQGNSPLHF.

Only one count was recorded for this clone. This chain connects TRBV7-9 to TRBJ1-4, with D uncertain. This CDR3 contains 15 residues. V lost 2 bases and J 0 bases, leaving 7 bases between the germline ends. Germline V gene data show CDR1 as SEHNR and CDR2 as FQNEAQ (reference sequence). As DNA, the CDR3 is TGTGCCAGCAGCTTACCGCGGGCAACTAATGAAAAACTGTTTTTT. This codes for CASSLPRATNEKLFF.

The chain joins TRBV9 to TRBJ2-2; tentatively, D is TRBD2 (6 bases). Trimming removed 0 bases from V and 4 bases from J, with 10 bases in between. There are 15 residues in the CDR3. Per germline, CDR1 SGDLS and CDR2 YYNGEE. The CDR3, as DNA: TGTGCCAGCAGCGTAGACGCGGGACTCACCGGGGAGCTGTTTTTT. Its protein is CASSVDAGLTGELFF.

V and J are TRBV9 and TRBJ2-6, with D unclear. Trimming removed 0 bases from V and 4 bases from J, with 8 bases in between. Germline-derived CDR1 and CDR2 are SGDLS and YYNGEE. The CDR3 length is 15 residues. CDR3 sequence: CASSVVGSGANVLTF. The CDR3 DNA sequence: TGTGCCAGCAGCGTAGTGGGCTCCGGGGCCAACGTCCTGACTTTC.

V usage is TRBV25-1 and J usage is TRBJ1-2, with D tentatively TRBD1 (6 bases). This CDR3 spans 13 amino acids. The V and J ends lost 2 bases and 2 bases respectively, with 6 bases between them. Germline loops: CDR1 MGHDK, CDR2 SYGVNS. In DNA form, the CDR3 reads TGTGCCAGCAGTGAAGGGGGCAACTATGGCTACACCTTC. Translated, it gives CASSEGGNYGYTF.